The clone carrying this T cell receptor (beta chain) was seen more than once but under ten times. Its antigen is unknown. Trimming removed 1 base from V and 12 bases from J, with 13 bases in between. The CDR3 totals 13 residues. Germline-derived CDR1 and CDR2 are MGHRA and YSYEKL. This sample was taken from a study of T cells in Graves' hyperthyroidism and ophthalmopathy. Whole-study results and caveats: With a median lead of approximately 6.4 months before onset, the model predicted ophthalmopathy. The blood repertoire included most of the expanded thyroid clonotypes above 0.001. By a 13 V-J model, ophthalmopathy was set apart from stable hyperthyroidism.

Fresh 10 ml peripheral blood yielded PBMCs. Authors of the study amplified TCR beta CDR3 regions from RNA transcripts. An initial round of RT-PCR targeting the TCR CDR3 relied on the HTBI primer set. Using its own MiXCR run on the multiplex PCR reads, TCRdb lists one record per CDR3 protein. The data hold 450,000 to 650,000 distinct CDR3 sequences, with 14% observed a single time. The receptor was isolated from a woman aged 18 to 35 with Graves' ophthalmopathy. The chain has TRBV4-1 and TRBJ2-1; a possible D gene is TRBD1 (5 bases). The sample comprised blood. CDR3 residues: CASSQGPIDRQFF. In DNA, the CDR3 is TGCGCCAGCAGCCAAGGCCCAATTGACAGGCAGTTCTTC.